This T cell receptor (beta chain) emerged from a study of tissue T cells after allogeneic stem cell transplantation. Deletions cut 5 bases from V and 4 bases from J, with 8 bases between. Germline CDR1 reads LGHDT; CDR2 reads YNNKQL (reference sequence). CDR3 length equals 12 residues. Produced via immunoSEQ multiplex PCR; TCRdb's table is partial and in-frame only. The sample contains 8,500 to 9,500 clones, 45% to 50% of which appear only once. Sample time point: mouse harvest day 7 after allogeneic transplant. The graft held 10^6 splenic CD5+ T cells and 10^7 T-cell-depleted bone marrow cells. For this clone: Gene names and germline match the mouse. The read terminates 1 residue before the CDR3 end, so the remaining end is supplied by the germline J gene.

The J gene is TRBJ1-2, the V gene TRBV4; the D is unclear. This receptor was taken from a female BALB/c mouse given C57BL/6 T cells with graft-versus-host disease after an allogeneic hematopoietic cell transplant. Material: gut tissue. CDR3 sequence: CASSPSGSDYTF. The DNA read from the CDR3 is TGTGCCAGCAGCCCCAGTGGCTCCGACTACACC.